This T cell receptor beta chain was found in a study of blood T cell repertoires in COVID-19. Across the whole study: Nucleic acid was either cDNA or gDNA, and it came from T cells, B-cell-depleted T cells, or PBMCs.

In the original processing: How many nucleated cells were present was estimated from reference gene primer amplification. Using immunoSEQ multiplex PCR, the repertoire was profiled, and TCRdb retains in-frame clones only, with some absent. V and J calls plus clone size are reproduced from that table; the DNA served to infer D and trimming. This table has around 300,000 clones, around four fifths appearing once. Per germline, CDR1 LNHDA and CDR2 SQIVND (reference sequence). Trimming pared 6 bases from V and 6 bases from J, leaving 14 bases between. The CDR3 has 13 residues. This chain uses TRBV19 with TRBJ1-1; D ambiguous. The receptor was derived from a woman between 45 and 60 years old with active or convalescent COVID-19. Sequencing was done on a sample of peripheral blood. The CDR3 spells CASSREGMAEAFF. For the CDR3, the DNA is TGTGCCAGTAGCCGGGAGGGAATGGCTGAAGCTTTCTTT.